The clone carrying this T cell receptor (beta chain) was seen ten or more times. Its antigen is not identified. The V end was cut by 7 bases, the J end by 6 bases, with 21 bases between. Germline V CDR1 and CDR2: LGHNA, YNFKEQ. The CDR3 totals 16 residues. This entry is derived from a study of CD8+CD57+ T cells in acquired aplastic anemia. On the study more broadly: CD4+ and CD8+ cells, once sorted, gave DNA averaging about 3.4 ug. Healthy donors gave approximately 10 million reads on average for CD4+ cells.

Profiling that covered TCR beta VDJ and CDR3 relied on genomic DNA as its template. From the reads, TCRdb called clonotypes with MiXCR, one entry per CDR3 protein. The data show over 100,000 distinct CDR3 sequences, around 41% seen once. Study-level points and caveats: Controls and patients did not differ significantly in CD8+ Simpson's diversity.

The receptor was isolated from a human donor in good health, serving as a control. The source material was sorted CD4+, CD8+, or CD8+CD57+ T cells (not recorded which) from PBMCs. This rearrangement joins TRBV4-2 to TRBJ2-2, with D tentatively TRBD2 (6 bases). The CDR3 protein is CASTQGDWMTAGELFF. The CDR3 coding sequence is TGTGCCAGCACTCAAGGGGACTGGATGACCGCCGGGGAGCTGTTTTTT.